This T cell receptor beta chain came from a study of control samples from healthy donors and cancer patients. Only in-frame clones appear in the TCRdb table, and some are missing; sequencing was by immunoSEQ multiplex PCR. The sample records 97,000 or so clones, roughly nine tenths being singletons. The CDR3 is made up of 16 amino acids. Germline trimming cut 5 bases from V and 0 bases from J; bases unmatched to any gene: 9. CDR1 and CDR2 from the germline V gene are PRHDT and FYEKMQ (reference sequence). The TCR originated in a woman aged 18-29 years in good health. Sequenced: blood. The chain joins TRBV13 to TRBJ2-7; TRBD2 agrees at 8 bases. CDR3 nucleotide sequence: TGTGCCAGCAGCCCGACGCGGGGGGCCAGCTCCTACGAGCAGTACTTC. Its translation is CASSPTRGASSYEQYF.